This TCR beta chain came from a study of T-cell memory formation after mild COVID-19. CDR1 and CDR2 (germline): SNHLY, FYNNEI. Trimming at V came to 6 bases and at J to 2 bases, leaving 7 bases not matched to a gene. CDR3 size: 16 residues. TCRdb called the 5' RACE reads again in MiXCR, with one record for every CDR3 protein. The sample contains 430,000 or so distinct CDR3 sequences, nearly 25% of which appear only once. The clonotype originates from an adult woman who had mild COVID-19 (a few samples of this study predate the infection). Cell type and time point are not known. Sequencing was done on a sample of PBMCs or a T cell subset sorted from them (not recorded which). This chain joins TRBV2 and TRBJ1-6, with 7 positions matching TRBD1. For the CDR3, the DNA is TGTGCCAGCAGCGAGAGACAGGGAACCTATAATTCACCCCTCCACTTT. Its protein product is CASSERQGTYNSPLHF.